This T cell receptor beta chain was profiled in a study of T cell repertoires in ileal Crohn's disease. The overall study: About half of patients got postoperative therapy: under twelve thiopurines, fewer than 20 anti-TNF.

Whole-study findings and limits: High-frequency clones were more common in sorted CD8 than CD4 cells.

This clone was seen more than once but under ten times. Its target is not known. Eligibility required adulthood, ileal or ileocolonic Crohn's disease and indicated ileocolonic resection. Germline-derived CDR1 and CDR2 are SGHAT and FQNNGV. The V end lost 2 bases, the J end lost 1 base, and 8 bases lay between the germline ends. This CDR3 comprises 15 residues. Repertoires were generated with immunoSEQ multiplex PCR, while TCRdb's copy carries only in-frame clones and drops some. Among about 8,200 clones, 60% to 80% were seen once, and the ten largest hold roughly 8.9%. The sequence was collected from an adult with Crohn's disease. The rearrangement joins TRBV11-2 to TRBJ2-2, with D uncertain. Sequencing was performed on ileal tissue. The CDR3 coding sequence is TGTGCCAGCAGCTTACTCCCGGGGAACACCGGGGAGCTGTTTTTT. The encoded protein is CASSLLPGNTGELFF.